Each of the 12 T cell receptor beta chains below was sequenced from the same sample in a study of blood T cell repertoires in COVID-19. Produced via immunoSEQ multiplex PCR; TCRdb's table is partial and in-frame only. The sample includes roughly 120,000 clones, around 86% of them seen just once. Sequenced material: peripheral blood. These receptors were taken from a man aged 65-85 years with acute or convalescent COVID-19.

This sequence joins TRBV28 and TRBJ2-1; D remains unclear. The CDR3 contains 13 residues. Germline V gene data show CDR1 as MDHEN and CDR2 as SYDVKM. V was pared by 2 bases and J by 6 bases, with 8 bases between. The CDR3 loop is CASSLLSPNEQFF. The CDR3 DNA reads TGTGCCAGCAGTTTACTGTCCCCCAATGAGCAGTTCTTC.

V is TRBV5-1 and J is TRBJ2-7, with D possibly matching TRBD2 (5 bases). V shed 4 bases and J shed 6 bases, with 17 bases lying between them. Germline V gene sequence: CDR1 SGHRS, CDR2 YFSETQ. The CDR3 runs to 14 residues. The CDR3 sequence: CASSQLTGGSEQYF. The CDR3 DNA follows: TGCGCCAGCAGCCAACTAACCGGAGGATCCGAGCAGTACTTC. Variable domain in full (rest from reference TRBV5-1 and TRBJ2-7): KAGVTQTPRYLIKTRGQQVTLSCSPISGHRSVSWYQQTPGQGLQFLFEYFSETQRNKGNFPGRFSGRQFSNSRSEMNVSTLELGDSALYLCASSQLTGGSEQYFGPGTRLTVT.

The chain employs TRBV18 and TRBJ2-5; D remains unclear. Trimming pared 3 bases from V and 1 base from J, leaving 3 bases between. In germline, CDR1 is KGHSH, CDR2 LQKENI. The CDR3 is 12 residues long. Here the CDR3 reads CASSPSQETQYF. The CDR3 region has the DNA TGTGCCAGCTCACCGAGCCAAGAGACCCAGTACTTC.

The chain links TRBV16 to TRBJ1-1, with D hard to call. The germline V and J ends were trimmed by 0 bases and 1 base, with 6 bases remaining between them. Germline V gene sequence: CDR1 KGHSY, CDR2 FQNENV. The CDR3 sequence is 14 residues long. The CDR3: CASSQSRGNTEAFF. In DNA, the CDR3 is TGTGCCAGCAGCCAATCGAGAGGGAACACTGAAGCTTTCTTT. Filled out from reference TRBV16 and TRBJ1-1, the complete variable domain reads GEEVAQTPKHLVRGEGQKAKLYCAPIKGHSYVFWYQQVLKNEFKFLISFQNENVFDETGMPKERFSAKCLPNSPCSLEIQATKLEDSAVYFCASSQSRGNTEAFFGQGTRLTVV.

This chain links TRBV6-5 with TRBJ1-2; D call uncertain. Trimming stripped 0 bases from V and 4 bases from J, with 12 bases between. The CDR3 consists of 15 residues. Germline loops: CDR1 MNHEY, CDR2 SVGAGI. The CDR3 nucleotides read TGTGCCAGCAGTTACTCGACGAGACAAAGCTATGGCTACACCTTC. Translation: CASSYSTRQSYGYTF.

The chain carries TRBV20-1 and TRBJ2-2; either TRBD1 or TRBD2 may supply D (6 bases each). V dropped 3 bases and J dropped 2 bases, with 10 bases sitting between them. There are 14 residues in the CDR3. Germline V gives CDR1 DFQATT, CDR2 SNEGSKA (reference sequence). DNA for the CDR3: TGCAGTGCTAGTGAGGGGGGAAACACCGGGGAGCTGTTTTTT. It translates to CSASEGGNTGELFF.

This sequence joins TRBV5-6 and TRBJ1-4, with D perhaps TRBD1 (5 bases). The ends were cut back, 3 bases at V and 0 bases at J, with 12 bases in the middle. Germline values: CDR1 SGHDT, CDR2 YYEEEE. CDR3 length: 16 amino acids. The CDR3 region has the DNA TGTGCCAGCAGCTCGCCCGACAGTGCAACTAATGAAAAACTGTTTTTT. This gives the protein CASSSPDSATNEKLFF.

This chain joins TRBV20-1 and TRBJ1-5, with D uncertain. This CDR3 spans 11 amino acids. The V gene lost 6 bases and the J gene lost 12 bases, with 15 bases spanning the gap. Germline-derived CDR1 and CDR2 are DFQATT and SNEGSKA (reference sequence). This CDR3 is CSAHTAEHQHF. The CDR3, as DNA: TGCAGTGCCCACACGGCGGAGCACCAGCATTTT.

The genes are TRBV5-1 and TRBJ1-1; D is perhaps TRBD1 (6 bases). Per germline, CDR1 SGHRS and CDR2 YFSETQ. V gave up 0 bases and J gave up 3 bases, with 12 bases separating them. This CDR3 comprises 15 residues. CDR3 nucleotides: TGCGCCAGCAGCTTGGCGTCGGGGGGCCACACTGAAGCTTTCTTT. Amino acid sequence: CASSLASGGHTEAFF.

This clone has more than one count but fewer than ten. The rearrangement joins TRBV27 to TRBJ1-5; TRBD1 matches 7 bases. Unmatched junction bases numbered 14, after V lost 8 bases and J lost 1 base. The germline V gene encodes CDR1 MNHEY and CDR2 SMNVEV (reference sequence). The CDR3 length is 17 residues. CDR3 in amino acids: CASLEDRDRRSNQPQHF. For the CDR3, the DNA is TGTGCCAGCCTTGAAGACCGGGACAGAAGGAGCAATCAGCCCCAGCATTTT.

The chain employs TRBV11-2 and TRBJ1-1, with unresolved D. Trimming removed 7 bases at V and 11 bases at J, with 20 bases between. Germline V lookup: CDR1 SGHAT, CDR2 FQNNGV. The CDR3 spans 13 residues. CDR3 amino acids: CASTFTTTAGAFF. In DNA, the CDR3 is TGTGCCAGCACCTTTACCACGACTGCTGGGGCTTTCTTT.

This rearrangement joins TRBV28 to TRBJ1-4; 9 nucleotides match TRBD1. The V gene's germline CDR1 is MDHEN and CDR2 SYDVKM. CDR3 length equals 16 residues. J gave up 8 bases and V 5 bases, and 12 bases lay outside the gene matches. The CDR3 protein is CASSQPGQGKGEKLFF. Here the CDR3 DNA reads TGTGCCAGCAGTCAGCCGGGACAGGGTAAAGGGGAAAAACTGTTTTTT.